Sequencing of this TCR beta chain was carried out in a study of shared clonotypes between healthy human individuals. Broader study findings: Enrolling few donors narrowed the genetic and exposure-history diversity that was represented.

Naive CD8 cells, CD45RO-negative and positively selected for CCR7, excluded terminally differentiated effector memory CD45RA+ cells. With respect to this clone: Its antigen is unidentified.

The data were produced by immunoSEQ multiplex PCR, yet TCRdb's version contains in-frame clones alone and is incomplete. Of roughly 2,000,000 clones listed, less than 95% are singletons. This clonotype was sampled from a man in his late teens or twenties in good health. Source material: naive CD8+ T cells sorted from blood.

The DNA of the CDR3 is TGTGCCAGCAGTGTGGGACTAGCGGCCTACGAGCAGTACTTC. Translating it yields CASSVGLAAYEQYF. The V call is TRBV27, the J call TRBJ2-7, with TRBD2 matching 11 bases. This CDR3 has 14 residues. CDR1 is MNHEY, CDR2 SMNVEV, per germline (reference sequence). V lost 5 bases and J lost 2; bases outside the gene matches: 2.